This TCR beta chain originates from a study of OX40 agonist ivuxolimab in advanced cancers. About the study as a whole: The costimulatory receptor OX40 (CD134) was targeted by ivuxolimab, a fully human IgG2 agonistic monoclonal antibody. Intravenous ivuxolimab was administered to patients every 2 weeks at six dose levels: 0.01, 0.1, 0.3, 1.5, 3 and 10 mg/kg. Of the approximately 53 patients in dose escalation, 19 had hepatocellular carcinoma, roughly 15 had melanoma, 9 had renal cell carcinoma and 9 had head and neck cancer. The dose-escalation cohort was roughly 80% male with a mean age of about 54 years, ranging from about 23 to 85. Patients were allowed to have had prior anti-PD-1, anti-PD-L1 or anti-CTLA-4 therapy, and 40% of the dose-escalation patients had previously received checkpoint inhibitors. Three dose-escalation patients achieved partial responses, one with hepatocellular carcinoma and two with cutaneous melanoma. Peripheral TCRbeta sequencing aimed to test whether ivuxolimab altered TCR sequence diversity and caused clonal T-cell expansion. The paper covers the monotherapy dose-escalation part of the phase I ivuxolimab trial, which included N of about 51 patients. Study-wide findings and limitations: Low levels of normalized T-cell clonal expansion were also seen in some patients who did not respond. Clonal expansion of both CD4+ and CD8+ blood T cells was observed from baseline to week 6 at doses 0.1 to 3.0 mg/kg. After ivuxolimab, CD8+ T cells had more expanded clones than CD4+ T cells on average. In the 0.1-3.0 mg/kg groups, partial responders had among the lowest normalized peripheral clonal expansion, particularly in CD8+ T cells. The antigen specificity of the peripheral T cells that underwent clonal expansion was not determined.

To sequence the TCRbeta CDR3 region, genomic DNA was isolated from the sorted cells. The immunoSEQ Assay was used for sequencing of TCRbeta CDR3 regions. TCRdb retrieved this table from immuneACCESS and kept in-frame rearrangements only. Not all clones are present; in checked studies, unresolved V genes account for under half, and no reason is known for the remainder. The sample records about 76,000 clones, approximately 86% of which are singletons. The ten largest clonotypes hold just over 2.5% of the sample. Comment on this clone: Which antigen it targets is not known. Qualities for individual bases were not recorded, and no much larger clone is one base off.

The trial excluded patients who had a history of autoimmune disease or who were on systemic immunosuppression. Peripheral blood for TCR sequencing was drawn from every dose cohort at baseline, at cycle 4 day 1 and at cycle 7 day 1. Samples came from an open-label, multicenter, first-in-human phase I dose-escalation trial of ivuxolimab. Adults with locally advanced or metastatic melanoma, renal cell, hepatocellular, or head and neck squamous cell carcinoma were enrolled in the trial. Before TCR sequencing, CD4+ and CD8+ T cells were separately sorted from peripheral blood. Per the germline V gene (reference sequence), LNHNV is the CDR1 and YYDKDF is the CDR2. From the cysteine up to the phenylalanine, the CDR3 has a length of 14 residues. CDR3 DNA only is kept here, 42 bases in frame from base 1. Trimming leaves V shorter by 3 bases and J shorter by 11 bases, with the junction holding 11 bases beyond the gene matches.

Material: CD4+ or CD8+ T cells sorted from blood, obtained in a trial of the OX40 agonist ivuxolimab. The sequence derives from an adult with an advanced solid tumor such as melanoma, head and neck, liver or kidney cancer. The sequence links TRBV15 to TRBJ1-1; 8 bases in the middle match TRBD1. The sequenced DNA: TGTGCCACCAGCAGCGAATTCAGGGGGCCGGTGGCTTTCTTT. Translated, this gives CATSSEFRGPVAFF. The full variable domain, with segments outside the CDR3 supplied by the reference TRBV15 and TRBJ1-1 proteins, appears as DAMVIQNPRYQVTQFGKPVTLSCSQTLNHNVMYWYQQKSSQAPKLLFHYYDKDFNNEADTPDNFQSRRPNTSFCFLDIRSPGLGDTAMYLCATSSEFRGPVAFFGQGTRLTVV.